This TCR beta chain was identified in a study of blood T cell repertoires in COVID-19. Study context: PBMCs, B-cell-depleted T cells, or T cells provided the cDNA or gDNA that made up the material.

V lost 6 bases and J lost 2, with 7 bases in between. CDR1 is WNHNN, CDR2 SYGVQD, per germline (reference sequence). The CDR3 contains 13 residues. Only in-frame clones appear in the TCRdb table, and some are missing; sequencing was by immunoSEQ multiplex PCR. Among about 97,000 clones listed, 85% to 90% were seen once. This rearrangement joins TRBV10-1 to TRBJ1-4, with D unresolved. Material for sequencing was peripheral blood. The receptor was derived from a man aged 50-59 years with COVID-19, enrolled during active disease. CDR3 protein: CASSRTTNEKLFF. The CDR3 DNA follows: TGCGCCAGCAGCAGAACGACTAATGAAAAACTGTTTTTT.